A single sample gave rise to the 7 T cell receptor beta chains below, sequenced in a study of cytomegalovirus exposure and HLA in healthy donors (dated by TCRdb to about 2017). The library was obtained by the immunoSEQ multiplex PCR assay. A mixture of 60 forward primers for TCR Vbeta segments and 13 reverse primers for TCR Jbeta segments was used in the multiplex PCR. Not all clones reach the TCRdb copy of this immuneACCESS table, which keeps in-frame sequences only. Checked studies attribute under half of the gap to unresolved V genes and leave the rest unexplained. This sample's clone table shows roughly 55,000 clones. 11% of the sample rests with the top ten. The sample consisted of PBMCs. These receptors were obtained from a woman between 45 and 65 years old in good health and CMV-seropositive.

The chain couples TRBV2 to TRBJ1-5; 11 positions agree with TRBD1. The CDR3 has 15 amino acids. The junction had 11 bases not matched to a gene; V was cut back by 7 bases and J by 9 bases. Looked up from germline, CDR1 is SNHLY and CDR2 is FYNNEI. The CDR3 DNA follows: TGTGCCAGCACCCGGACAGGGGGCAAGGGAGTGCCCCAGCATTTT. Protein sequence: CASTRTGGKGVPQHF.

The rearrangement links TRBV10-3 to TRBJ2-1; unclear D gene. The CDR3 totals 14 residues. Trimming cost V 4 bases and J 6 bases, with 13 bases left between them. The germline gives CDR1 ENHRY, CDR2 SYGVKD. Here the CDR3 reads CAISVGFGGNEQFF. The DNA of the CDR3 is TGTGCCATCAGTGTTGGGTTCGGCGGCAATGAGCAGTTCTTC.

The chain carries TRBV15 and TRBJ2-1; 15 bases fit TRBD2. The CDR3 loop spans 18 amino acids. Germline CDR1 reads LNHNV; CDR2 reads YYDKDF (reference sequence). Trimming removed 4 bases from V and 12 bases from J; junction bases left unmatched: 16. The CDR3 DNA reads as TGTGCCACCAGCACCTCCTCCGGACTAGCGGGAGGGCGGGGGGCGCAGTTCTTC. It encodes CATSTSSGLAGGRGAQFF.

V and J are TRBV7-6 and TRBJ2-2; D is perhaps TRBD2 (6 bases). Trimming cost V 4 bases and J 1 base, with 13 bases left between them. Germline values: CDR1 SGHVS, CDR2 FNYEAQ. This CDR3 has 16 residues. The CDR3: CASSSTLRGNTGELFF. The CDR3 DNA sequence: TGTGCCAGCAGCTCAACTTTGCGGGGGAACACCGGGGAGCTGTTTTTT.

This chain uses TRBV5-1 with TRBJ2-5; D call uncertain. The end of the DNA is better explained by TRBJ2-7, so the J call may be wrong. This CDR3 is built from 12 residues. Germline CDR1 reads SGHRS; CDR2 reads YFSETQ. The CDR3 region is CASSLILYEQYF. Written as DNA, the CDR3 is TGCGCCAGCAGCTTGATCCTCTACGAGCAGTACTTC.

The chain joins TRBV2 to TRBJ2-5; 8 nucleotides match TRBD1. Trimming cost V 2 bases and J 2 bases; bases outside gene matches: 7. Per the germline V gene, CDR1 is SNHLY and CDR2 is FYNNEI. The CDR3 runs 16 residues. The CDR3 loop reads CASSERGQETQETQYF. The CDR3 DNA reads TGTGCCAGCAGTGAACGGGGACAGGAAACTCAAGAGACCCAGTACTTC.

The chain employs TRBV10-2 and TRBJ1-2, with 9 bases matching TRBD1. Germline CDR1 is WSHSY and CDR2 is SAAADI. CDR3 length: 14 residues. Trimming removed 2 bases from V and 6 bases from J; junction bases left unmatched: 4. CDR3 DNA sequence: TGCGCCAGCAGTGAGGGGGACAGGGTAGATGGCTACACCTTC. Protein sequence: CASSEGDRVDGYTF.